This paragraph covers one T cell receptor (beta chain) sequence. What it recognizes is unknown. Both 60 Vbeta primers and 13 Jbeta primers went into the PCR. TCRdb's table, derived via immunoSEQ multiplex PCR, lists solely in-frame clones and lacks some. The data show 150,000 to 200,000 clones, with around 85% seen just once and under 1.5% held by the top ten. This sample was taken from a study of cytomegalovirus exposure and HLA in healthy donors. Germline V lookup: CDR1 ENHRY, CDR2 SYGVKD. V gave up 6 bases and J gave up 1 base, with 11 bases separating them. CDR3 length equals 14 residues. Study observations and caveats: Cytomegalovirus association was listed for about 170 TCR beta chains. The only immune exposure information that was available was CMV serostatus. In a later analysis, a missense DCLRE1C variant was linked to TCR beta V- and J-gene trimming. An analysis was carried out at a later point. It showed that HLA-associated TCR beta chains were more clonally expanded than equally common non-associated chains.

The TCR comes from a man in his fifties or sixties in good health and CMV-seropositive. Sample: PBMCs. V is TRBV10-3 and J is TRBJ2-3, with D perhaps matching TRBD2 (6 bases). The CDR3 DNA reads TGTGCCATCAGATTGTCGGGAGGCACAGATACGCAGTATTTT. The encoded protein is CAIRLSGGTDTQYF.